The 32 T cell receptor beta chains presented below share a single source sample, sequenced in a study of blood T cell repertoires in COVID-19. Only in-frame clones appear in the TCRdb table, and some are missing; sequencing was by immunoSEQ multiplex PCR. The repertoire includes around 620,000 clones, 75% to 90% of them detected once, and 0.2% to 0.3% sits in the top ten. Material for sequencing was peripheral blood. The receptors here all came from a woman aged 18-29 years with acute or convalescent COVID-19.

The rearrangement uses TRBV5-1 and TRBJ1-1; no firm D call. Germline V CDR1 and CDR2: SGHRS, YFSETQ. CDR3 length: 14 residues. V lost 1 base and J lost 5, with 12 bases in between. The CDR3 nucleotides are TGCGCCAGCAGCTTGCGGCCGGGTTGGACTGAAGCTTTCTTT. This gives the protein CASSLRPGWTEAFF.

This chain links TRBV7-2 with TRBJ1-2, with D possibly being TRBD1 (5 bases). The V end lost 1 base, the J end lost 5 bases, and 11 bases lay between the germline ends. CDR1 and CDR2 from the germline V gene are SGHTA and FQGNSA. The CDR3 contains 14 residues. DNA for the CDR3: TGTGCCAGCAGCTTAGGCAGGGCCCATTATGGCTACACCTTC. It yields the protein CASSLGRAHYGYTF.

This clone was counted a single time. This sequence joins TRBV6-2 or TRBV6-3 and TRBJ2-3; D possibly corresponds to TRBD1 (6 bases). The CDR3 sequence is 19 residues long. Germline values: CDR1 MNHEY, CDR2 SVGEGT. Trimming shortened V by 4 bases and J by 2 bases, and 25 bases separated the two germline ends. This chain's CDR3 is CASSSGQFKRARVTDTQYF. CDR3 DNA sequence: TGTGCCAGCAGTTCAGGACAGTTTAAGAGGGCAAGGGTCACAGATACGCAGTATTTT.

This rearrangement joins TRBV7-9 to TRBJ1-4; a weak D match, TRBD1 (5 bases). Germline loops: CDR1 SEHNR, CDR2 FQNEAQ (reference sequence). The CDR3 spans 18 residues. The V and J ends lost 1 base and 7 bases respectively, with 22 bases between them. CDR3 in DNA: TGTGCCAGCAGCTTAGGGCAGGGCCTGGGGCAAGGTTTTGAAAAACTGTTTTTT. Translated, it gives CASSLGQGLGQGFEKLFF.

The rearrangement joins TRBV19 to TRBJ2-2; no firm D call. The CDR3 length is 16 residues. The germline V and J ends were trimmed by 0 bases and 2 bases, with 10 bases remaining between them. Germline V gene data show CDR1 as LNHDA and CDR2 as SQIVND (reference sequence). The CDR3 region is CASSIESRFNTGELFF. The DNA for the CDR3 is TGTGCCAGTAGTATAGAATCCAGATTTAACACCGGGGAGCTGTTTTTT.

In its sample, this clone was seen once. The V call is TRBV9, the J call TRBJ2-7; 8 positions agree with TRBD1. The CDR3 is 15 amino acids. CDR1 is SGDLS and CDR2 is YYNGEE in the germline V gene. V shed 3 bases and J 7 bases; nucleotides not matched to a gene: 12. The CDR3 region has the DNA TGTGCCAGCAGCGCACCACAGGGGGGCTTGAGGGAGCAGTACTTC. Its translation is CASSAPQGGLREQYF.

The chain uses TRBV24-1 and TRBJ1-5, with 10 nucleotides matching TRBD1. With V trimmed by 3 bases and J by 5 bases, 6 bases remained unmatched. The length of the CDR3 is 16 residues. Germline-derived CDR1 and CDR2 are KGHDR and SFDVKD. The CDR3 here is CATSDTTGGIDQPQHF. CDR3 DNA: TGTGCCACCAGTGATACGACAGGGGGCATTGATCAGCCCCAGCATTTT.

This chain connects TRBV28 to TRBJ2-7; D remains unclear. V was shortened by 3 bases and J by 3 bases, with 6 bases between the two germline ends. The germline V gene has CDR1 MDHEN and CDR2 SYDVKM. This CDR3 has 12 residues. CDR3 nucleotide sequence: TGTGCCAGCAGTTTTACGGTCTACGAGCAGTACTTC. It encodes CASSFTVYEQYF.

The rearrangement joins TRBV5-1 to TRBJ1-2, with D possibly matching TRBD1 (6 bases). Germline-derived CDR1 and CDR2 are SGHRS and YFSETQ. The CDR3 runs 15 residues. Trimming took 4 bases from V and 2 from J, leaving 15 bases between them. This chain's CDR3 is CASSRSRGANYGYTF. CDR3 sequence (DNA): TGCGCCAGCAGCCGATCCCGGGGGGCGAACTATGGCTACACCTTC. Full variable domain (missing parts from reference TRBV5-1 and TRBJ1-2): KAGVTQTPRYLIKTRGQQVTLSCSPISGHRSVSWYQQTPGQGLQFLFEYFSETQRNKGNFPGRFSGRQFSNSRSEMNVSTLELGDSALYLCASSRSRGANYGYTFGSGTRLTVV.

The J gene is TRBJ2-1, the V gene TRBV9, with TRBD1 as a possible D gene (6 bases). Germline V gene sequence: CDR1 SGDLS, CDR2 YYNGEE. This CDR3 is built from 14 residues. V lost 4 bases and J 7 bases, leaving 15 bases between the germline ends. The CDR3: CASSTRTQGNEQFF. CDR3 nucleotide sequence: TGTGCCAGCAGCACCCGTACCCAGGGGAATGAGCAGTTCTTC. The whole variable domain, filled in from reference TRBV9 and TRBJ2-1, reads DSGVTQTPKHLITATGQRVTLRCSPRSGDLSVYWYQQSLDQGLQFLIQYYNGEERAKGNILERFSAQQFPDLHSELNLSSLELGDSALYFCASSTRTQGNEQFFGPGTRLTVL.

CDR3 amino acids: CASRDTSLGNTIYF. CDR3 sequence (DNA): TGTGCCAGCAGGGACACCAGCCTCGGAAACACCATATATTTT. J is TRBJ1-3 and V is TRBV27; possible D gene TRBD1, 5 bases. The CDR3 is 14 residues long. Trimming stripped 6 bases from V and 4 bases from J, with 13 bases between. Germline CDR1 reads MNHEY; CDR2 reads SMNVEV (reference sequence).

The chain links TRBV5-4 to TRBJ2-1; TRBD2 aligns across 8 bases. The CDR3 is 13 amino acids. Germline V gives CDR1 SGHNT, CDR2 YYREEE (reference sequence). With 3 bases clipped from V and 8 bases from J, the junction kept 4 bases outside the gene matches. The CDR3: CASSSFGRDEQFF. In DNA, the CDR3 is TGTGCCAGCAGCTCTTTCGGGAGGGATGAGCAGTTCTTC.

CDR3 amino acids: CASSSDSRGGYTF. The CDR3 DNA is TGCGCCAGCAGCTCCGACAGCAGGGGCGGCTACACCTTC. The gene calls are TRBV5-1 and TRBJ1-2, with D perhaps matching TRBD1 (6 bases). There are 13 residues in the CDR3. Germline V lookup: CDR1 SGHRS, CDR2 YFSETQ. The germline V and J ends were trimmed by 3 bases and 8 bases, with 14 bases remaining between them.

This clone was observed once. The DNA of the CDR3 is TGTGCCAGCAGCTCATCCGGGGTGGCCTCCTACAATGAGCAGTTCTTC. It yields the protein CASSSSGVASYNEQFF. The chain carries TRBV7-3 and TRBJ2-1; D perhaps matches TRBD2 (5 bases). Trimming shortened V by 4 bases and J by 0 bases, and 13 bases separated the two germline ends. CDR1 is SGHTA and CDR2 is FQGTGA in the germline V gene. The CDR3 has 16 amino acids.

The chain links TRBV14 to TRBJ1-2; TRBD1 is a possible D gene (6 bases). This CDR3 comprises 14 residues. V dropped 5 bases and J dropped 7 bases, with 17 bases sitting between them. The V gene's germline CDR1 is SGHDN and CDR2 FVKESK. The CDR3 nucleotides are TGTGCCAGCAGCAATTCTGGGGGGGCGACTGGCTACACCTTC. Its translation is CASSNSGGATGYTF.

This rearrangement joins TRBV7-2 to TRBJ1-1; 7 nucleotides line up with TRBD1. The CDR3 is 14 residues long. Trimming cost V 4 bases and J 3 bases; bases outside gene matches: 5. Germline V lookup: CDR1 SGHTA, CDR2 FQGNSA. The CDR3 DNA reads TGTGCCAGCAGCTCGATACAGGGGTACACTGAAGCTTTCTTT. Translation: CASSSIQGYTEAFF.

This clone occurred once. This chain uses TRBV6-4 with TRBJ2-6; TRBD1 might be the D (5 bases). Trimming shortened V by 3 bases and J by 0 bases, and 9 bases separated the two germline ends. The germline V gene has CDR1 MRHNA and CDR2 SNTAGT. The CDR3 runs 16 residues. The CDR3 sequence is CASSERGASGANVLTF. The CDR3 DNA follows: TGTGCCAGCAGTGAAAGGGGCGCCTCTGGGGCCAACGTCCTGACTTTC.

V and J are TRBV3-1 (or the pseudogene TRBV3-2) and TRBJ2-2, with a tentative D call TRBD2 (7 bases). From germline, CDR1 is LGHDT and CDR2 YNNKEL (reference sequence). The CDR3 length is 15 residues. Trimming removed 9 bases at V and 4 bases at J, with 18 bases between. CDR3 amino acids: CASRTGGRGTGELFF. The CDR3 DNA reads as TGTGCCAGTCGCACGGGGGGCCGGGGCACCGGGGAGCTGTTTTTT.

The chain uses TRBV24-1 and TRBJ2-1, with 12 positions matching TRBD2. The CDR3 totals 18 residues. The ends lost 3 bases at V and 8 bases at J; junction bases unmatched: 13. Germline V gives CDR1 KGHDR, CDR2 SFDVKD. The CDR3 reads CATSDPGSLAGGPDEQFF. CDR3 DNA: TGTGCCACCAGTGATCCCGGGTCGCTAGCGGGGGGGCCTGATGAGCAGTTCTTC.

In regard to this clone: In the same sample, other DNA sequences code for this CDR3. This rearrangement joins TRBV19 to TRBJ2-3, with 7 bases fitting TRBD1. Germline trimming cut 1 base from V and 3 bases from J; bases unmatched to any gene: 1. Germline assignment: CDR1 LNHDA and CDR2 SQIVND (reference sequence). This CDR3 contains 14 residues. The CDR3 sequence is CASSIGRGTDTQYF. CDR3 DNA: TGTGCCAGTAGTATAGGCAGGGGGACAGATACGCAGTATTTT.

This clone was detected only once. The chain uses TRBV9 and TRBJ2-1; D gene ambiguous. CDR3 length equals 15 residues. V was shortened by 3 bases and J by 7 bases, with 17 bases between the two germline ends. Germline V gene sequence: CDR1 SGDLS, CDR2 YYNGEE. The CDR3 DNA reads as TGTGCCAGCAGCGAAGTAAATGATCTAGGTAATGAGCAGTTCTTC. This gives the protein CASSEVNDLGNEQFF.

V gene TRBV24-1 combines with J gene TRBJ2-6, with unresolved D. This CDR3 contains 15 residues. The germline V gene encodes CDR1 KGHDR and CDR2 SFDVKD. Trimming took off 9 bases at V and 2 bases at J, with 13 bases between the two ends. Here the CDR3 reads CATAAEVAGANVLTF. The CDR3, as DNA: TGTGCCACCGCGGCCGAGGTCGCTGGGGCCAACGTCCTGACTTTC.

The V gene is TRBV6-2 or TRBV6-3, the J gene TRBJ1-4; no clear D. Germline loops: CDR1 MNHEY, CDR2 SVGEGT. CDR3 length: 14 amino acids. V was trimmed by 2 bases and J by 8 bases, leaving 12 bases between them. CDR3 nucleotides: TGTGCCAGCAGTTACAACAGCCGTCCGGAAAAACTGTTTTTT. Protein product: CASSYNSRPEKLFF.

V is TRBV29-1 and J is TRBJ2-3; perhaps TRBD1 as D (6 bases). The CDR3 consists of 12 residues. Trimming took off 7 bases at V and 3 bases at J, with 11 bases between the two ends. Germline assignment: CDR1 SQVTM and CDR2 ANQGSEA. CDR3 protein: CSGLQGTDTQYF. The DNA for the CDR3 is TGCAGCGGCTTACAGGGTACAGATACGCAGTATTTT.

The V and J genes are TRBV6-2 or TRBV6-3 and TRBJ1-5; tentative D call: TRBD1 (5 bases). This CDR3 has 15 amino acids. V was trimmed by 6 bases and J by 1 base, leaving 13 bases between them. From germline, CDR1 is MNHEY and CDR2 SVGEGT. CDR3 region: CASSPGGVSNQPQHF. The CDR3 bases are TGTGCCAGCAGCCCCGGGGGGGTGAGCAATCAGCCCCAGCATTTT.

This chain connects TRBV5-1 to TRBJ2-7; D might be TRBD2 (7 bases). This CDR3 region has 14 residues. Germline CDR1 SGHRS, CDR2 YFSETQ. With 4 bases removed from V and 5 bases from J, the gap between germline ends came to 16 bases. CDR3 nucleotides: TGCGCCAGCAGCCCGTCCGGGGGGCGGGACGAGCAGTACTTC. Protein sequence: CASSPSGGRDEQYF.

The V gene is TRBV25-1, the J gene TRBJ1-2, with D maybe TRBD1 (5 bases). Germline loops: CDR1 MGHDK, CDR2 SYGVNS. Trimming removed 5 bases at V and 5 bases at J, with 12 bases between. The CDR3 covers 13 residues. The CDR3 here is CASSWGETYGYTF. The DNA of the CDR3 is TGTGCCAGCAGTTGGGGGGAAACTTATGGCTACACCTTC.

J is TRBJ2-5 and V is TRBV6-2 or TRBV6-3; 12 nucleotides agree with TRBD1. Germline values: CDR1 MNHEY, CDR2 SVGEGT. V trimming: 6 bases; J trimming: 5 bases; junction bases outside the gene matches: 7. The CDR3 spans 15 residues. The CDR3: CASSQGQGAWETQYF. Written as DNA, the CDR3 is TGTGCCAGCAGCCAGGGACAGGGGGCATGGGAGACCCAGTACTTC.

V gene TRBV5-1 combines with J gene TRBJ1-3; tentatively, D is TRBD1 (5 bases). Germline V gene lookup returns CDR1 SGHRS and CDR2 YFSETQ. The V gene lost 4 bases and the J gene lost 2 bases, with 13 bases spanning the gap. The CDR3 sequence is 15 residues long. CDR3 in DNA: TGCGCCAGCAGCCCAGGGTGGGGTACTGGAAACACCATATATTTT. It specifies CASSPGWGTGNTIYF.

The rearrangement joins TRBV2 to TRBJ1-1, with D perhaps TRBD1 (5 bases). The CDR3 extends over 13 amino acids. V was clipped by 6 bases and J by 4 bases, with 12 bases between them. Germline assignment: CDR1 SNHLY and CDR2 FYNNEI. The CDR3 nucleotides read TGTGCCAGCAGGCAGTCGGGGGGCACTGAAGCTTTCTTT. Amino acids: CASRQSGGTEAFF.

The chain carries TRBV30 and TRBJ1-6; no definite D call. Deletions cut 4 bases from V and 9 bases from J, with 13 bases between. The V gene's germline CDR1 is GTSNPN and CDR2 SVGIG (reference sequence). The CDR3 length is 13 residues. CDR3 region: CAWTQEVSSPLHF. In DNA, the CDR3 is TGTGCCTGGACTCAGGAGGTTTCTTCACCCCTCCACTTT.

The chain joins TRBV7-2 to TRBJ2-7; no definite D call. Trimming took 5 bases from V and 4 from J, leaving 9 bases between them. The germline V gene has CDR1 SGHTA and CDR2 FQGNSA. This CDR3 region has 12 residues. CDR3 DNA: TGTGCCAGCAGCCCAGACTTGTACGAGCAGTACTTC. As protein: CASSPDLYEQYF.